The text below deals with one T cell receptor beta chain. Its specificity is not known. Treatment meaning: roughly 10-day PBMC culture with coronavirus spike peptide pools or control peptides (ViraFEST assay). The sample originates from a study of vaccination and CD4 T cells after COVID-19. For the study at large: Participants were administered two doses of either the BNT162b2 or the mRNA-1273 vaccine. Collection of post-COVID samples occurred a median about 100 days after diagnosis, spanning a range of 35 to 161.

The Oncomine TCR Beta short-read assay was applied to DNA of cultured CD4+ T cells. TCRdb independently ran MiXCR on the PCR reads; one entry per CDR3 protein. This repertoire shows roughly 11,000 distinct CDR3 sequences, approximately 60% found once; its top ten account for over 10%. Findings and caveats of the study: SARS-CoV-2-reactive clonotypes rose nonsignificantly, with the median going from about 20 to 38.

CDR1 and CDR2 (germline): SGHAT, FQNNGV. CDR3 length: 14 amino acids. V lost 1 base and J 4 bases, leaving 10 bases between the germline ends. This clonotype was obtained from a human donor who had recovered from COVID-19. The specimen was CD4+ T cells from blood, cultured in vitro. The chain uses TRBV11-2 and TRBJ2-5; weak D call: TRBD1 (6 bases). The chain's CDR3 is CASSLGSGVETQYF. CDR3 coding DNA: TGTGCCAGCAGCTTAGGCTCAGGGGTAGAGACCCAGTACTTC.